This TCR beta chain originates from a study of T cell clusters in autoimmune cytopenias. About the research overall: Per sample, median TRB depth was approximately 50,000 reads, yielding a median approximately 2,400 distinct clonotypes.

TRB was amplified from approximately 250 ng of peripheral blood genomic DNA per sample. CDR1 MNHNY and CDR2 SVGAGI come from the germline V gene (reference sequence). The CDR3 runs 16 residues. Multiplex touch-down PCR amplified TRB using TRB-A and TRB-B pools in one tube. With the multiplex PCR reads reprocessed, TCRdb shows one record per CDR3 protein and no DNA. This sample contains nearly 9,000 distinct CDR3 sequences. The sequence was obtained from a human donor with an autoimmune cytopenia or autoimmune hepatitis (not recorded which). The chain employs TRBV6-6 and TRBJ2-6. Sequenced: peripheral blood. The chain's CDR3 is CASSYSGVAEANVLTF.